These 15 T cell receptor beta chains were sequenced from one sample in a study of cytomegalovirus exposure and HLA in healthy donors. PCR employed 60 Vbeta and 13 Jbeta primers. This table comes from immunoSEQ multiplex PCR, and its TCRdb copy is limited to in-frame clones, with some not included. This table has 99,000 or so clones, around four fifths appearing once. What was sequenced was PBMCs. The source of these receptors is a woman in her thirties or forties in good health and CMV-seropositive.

CDR3 coding DNA: TGTGCCAGCTCACGCGGTCACAAAGAGACCCAGTACTTC. It is translated as CASSRGHKETQYF. The V call is TRBV18, the J call TRBJ2-5; D unclear. The germline CDR1 and CDR2 sequences are KGHSH and LQKENI. Trimming took off 4 bases at V and 3 bases at J, with 9 bases between the two ends. The CDR3 runs 13 residues.

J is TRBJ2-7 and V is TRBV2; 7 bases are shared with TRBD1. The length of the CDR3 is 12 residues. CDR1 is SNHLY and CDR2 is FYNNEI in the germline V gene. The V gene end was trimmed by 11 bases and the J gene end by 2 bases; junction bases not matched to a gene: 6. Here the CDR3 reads CALQGSPYEQYF. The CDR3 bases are TGTGCCTTACAGGGGAGCCCCTACGAGCAGTACTTC.

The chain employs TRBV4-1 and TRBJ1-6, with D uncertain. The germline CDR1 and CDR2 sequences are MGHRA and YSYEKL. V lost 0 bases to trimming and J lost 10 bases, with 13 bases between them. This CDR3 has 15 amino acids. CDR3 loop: CASSQEGSEISPLHF. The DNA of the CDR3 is TGCGCCAGCAGCCAAGAAGGATCGGAGATATCACCCCTCCACTTT.

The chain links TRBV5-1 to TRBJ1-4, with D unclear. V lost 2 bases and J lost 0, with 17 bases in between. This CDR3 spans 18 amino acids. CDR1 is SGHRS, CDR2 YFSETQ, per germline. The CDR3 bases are TGCGCCAGCAGCTTTTACAGAACACCACTTCCAACTAATGAAAAACTGTTTTTT. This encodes CASSFYRTPLPTNEKLFF.

The CDR3 protein is CASSPGQGMNYGYTF. Written as DNA, the CDR3 is TGTGCCAGCAGCCCTGGACAGGGGATGAACTATGGCTACACCTTC. The V call is TRBV5-4, the J call TRBJ1-2, with TRBD1 matching over 9 bases. The germline V gene encodes CDR1 SGHNT and CDR2 YYREEE (reference sequence). V shed 4 bases, J shed 2 bases, and the junction held 6 bases outside the gene matches. The CDR3 runs 15 residues.

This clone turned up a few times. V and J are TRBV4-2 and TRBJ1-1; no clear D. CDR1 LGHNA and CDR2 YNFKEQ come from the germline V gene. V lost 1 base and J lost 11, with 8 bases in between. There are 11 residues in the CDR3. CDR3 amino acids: CASSQGTGAFF. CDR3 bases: TGTGCCAGCAGCCAAGGGACTGGGGCTTTCTTT.

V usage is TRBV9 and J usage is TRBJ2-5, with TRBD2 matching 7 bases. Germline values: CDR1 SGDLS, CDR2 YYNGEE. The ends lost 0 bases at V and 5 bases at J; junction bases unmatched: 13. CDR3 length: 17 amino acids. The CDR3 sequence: CASSVGRGEGLSETQYF. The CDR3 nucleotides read TGTGCCAGCAGCGTAGGCCGGGGGGAAGGTCTTTCGGAGACCCAGTACTTC.

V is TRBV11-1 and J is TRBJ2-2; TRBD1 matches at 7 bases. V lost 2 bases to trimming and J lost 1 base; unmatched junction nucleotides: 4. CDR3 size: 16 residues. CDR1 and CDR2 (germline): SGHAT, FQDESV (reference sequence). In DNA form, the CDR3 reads TGTGCCAGCAGCTTACAGGGGGTGGAGAACACCGGGGAGCTGTTTTTT. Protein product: CASSLQGVENTGELFF. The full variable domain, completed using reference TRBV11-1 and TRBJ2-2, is EAEVAQSPRYKITEKSQAVAFWCDPISGHATLYWYRQILGQGPELLVQFQDESVVDDSQLPKDRFSAERLKGVDSTLKIQPAELGDSAMYLCASSLQGVENTGELFFGEGSRLTVL.

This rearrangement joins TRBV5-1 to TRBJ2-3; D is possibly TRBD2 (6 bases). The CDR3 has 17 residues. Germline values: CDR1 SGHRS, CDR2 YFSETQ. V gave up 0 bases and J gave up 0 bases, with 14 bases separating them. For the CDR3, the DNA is TGCGCCAGCAGCTTGGCGATTAGCGGATATAGCACAGATACGCAGTATTTT. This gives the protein CASSLAISGYSTDTQYF.

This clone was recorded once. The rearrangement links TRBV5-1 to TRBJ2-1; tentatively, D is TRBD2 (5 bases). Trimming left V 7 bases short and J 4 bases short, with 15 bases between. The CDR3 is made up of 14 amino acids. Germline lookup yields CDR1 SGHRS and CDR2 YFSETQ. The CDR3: CASGLLATYNEQFF. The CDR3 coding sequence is TGCGCCAGCGGACTCCTAGCTACATACAATGAGCAGTTCTTC.

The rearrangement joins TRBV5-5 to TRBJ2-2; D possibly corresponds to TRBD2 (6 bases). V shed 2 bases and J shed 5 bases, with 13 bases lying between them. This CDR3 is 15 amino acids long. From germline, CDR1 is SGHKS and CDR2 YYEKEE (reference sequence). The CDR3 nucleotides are TGTGCCAGCAGCTTTAGACTAGGTGCTACCGGGGAGCTGTTTTTT. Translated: CASSFRLGATGELFF.

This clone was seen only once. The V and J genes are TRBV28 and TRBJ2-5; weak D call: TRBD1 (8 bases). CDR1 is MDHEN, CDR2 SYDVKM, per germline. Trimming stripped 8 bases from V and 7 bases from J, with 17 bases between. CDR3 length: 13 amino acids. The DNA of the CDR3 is TGTGCCAGCCTCGACAGGGGAGGGGGGACCCAGTACTTC. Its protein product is CASLDRGGGTQYF. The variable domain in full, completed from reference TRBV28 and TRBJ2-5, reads DVKVTQSSRYLVKRTGEKVFLECVQDMDHENMFWYRQDPGLGLRLIYFSYDVKMKEKGDIPEGYSVSREKKERFSLILESASTNQTSMYLCASLDRGGGTQYFGPGTRLLVL.

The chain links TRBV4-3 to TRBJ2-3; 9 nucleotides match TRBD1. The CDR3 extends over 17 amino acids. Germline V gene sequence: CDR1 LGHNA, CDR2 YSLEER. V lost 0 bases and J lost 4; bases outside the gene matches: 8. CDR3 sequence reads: CASSQDPQGAAADTQYF. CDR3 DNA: TGCGCCAGCAGCCAAGACCCACAGGGGGCCGCCGCAGATACGCAGTATTTT.

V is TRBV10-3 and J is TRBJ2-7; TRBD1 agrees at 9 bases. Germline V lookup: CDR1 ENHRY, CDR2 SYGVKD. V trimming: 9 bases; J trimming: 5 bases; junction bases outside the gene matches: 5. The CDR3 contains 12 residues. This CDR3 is CAMGQGRNEQYF. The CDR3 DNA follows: TGTGCCATGGGACAGGGTAGGAACGAGCAGTACTTC.

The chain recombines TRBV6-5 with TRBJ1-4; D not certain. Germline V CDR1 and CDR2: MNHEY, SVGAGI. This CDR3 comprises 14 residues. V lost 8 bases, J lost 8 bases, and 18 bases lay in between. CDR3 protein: CASSSDLTGEKLFF. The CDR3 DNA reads TGTGCCAGCTCCTCGGACCTAACGGGGGAAAAACTGTTTTTT.